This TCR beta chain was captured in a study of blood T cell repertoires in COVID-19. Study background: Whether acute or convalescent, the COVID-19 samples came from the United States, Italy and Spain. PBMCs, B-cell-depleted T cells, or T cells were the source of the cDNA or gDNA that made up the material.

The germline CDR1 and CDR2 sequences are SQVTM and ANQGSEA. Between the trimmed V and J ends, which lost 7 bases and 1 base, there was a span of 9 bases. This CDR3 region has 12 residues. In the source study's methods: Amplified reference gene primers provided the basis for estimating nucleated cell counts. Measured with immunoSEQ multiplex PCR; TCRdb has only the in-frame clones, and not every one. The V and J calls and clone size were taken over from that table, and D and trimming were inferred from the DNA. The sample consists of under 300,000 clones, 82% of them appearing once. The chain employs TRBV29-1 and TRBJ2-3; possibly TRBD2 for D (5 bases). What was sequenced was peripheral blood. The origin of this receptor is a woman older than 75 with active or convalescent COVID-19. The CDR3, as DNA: TGCAGCGGCCTGGAGGGCACAGATACGCAGTATTTT. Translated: CSGLEGTDTQYF.